Reported below is one T cell receptor (beta chain). Its target is unknown. PCR was performed using 60 Vbeta and 13 Jbeta primers. Only in-frame clones appear in the TCRdb table, and some are missing; sequencing was by immunoSEQ multiplex PCR. The sample shows fewer than 150,000 clones, 80% of them seen only once. This sample stems from a study of cytomegalovirus exposure and HLA in healthy donors. Turning to the study itself: Around 86 million unique TCRs, all from HLA-typed donors, were included in an early release of the data. The study placed around 80% of its approximately 360 genotyped donors in the Caucasian-associated ancestry cluster. Findings of the study overall: Among TCR sequences, most were rare, though some public TCRs appeared in many donors. The productive fraction for most TCR beta V segments was about 87% or about 30% in an earlier analysis.

Germline CDR1 and CDR2: MRHNA and SNTAGT. The CDR3 length is 13 residues. Trimming at V came to 10 bases and at J to 3 bases, leaving 7 bases not matched to a gene. This chain connects TRBV6-4 to TRBJ2-7; 9 nucleotides agree with TRBD2. The material sequenced was PBMCs. The TCR originated in a man aged 25 to 45 in good health. In DNA form, the CDR3 reads TGTGCCACTACTTGCGGGAGGGTCTACGAGCAGTACTTC. It yields the protein CATTCGRVYEQYF.